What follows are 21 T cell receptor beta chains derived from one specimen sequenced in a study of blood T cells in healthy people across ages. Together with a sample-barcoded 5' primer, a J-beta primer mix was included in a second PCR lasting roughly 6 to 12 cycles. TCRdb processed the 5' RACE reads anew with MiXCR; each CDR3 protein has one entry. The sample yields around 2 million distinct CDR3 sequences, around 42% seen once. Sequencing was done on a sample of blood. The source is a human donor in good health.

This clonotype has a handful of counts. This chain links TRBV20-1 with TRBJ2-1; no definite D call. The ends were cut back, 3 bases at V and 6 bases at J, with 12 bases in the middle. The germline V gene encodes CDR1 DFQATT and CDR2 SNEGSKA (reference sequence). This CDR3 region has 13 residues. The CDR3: CSARSPTGNEQFF. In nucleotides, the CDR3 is TGCAGTGCTAGGTCTCCTACCGGCAATGAGCAGTTCTTC.

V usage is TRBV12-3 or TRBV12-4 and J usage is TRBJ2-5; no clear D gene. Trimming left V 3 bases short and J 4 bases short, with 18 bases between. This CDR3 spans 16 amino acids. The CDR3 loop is CASSFTGLNRGETQYF. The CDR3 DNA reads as TGTGCCAGCAGTTTCACCGGTCTCAATAGAGGAGAGACCCAGTACTTC.

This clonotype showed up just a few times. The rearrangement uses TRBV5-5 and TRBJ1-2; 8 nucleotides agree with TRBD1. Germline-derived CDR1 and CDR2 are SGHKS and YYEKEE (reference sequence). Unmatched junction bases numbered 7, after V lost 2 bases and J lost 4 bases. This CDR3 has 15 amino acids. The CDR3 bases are TGTGCCAGCAGCTTAGGCAGGGGGCAGATCTATGGCTACACCTTC. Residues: CASSLGRGQIYGYTF.

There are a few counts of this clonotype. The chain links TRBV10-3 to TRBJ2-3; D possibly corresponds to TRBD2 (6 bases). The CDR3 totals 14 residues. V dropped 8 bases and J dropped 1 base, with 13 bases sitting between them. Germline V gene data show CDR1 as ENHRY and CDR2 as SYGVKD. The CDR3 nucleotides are TGTGCCATCGCTCGGGGGATTGGCACAGATACGCAGTATTTT. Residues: CAIARGIGTDTQYF.

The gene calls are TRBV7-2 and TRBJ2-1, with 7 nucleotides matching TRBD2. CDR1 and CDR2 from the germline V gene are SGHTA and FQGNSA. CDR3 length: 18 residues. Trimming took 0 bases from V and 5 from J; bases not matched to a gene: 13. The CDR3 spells CASSLAFGGMVYNNEQFF. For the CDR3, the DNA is TGTGCCAGCAGCTTAGCTTTCGGGGGGATGGTGTACAACAATGAGCAGTTCTTC.

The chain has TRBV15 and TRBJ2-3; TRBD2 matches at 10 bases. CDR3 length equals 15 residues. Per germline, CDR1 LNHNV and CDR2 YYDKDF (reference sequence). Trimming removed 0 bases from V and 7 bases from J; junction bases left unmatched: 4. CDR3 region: CATSRDASGSNTQYF. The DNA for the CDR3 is TGTGCCACCAGCAGAGATGCTAGCGGGAGCAATACGCAGTATTTT.

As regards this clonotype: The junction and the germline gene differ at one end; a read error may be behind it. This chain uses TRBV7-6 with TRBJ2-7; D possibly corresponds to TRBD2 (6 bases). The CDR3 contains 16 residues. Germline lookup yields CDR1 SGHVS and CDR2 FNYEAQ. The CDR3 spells CTSSLAAGRFVGEQYF. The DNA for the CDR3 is TGTACCAGCAGCTTAGCGGCAGGGAGATTTGTTGGCGAGCAGTACTTC.

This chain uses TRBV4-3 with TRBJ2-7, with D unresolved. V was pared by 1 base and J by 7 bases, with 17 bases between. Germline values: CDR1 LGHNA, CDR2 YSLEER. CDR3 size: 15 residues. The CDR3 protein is CASSQVYRIAGEQYF. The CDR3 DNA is TGCGCCAGCAGCCAAGTTTACCGGATTGCTGGAGAGCAGTACTTC.

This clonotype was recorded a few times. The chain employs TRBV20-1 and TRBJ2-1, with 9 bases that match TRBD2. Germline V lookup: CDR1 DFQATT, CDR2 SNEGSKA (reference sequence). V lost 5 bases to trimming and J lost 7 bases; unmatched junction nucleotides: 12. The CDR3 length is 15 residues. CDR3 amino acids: CSALPLAGFQNEQFF. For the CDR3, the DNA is TGCAGTGCTCTACCTCTAGCGGGGTTCCAGAATGAGCAGTTCTTC.

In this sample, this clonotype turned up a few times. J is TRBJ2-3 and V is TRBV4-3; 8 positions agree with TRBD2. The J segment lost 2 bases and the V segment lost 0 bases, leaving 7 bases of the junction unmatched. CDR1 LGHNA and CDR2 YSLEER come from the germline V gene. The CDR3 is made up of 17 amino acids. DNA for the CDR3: TGCGCCAGCAGCCAAGAAGGGGGACTAGGCCCCACAGATACGCAGTATTTT. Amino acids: CASSQEGGLGPTDTQYF.

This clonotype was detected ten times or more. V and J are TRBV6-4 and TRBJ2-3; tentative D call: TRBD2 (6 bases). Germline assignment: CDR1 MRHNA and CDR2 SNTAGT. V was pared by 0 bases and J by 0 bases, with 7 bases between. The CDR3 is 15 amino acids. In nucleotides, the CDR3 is TGTGCCAGCAGTGACTCTGCGGGGAGCACAGATACGCAGTATTTT. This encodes CASSDSAGSTDTQYF.

The CDR3 DNA sequence: TGCAGCGTTAAGAGGGCAGGGAACCACGAGCAGTACTTC. It translates to CSVKRAGNHEQYF. This chain links TRBV29-1 with TRBJ2-7; D possibly matches TRBD1 or TRBD2 (5 bases each). CDR1 is SQVTM and CDR2 is ANQGSEA in the germline V gene. The CDR3 totals 13 residues. Between the trimmed V and J ends, which lost 5 bases and 5 bases, there was a span of 16 bases.

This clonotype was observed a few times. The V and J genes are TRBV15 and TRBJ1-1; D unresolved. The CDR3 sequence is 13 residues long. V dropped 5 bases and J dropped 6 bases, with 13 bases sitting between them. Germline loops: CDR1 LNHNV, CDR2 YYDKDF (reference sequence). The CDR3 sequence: CATSPRQGSEAFF. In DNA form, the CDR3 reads TGTGCCACCAGCCCTCGACAAGGCTCTGAAGCTTTCTTT.

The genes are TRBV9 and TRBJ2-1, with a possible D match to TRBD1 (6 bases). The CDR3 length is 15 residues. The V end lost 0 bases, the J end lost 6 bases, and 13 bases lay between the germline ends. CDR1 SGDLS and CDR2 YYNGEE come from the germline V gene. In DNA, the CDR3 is TGTGCCAGCAGCGTAGGACAGGAGGCAGGCAATGAGCAGTTCTTC. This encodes CASSVGQEAGNEQFF.

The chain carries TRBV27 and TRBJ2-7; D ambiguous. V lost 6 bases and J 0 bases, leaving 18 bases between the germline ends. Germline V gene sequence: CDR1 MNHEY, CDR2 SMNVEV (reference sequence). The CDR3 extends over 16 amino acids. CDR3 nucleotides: TGTGCCAGCAGCCCGTCCCAACCGGTCGTCTCCTACGAGCAGTACTTC. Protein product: CASSPSQPVVSYEQYF.

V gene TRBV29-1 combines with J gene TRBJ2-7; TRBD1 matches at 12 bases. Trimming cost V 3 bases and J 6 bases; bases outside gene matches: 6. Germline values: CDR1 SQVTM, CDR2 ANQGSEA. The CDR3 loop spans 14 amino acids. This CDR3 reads CSVESLGQGAEQYF. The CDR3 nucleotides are TGCAGCGTTGAGTCGTTGGGACAGGGGGCCGAGCAGTACTTC.

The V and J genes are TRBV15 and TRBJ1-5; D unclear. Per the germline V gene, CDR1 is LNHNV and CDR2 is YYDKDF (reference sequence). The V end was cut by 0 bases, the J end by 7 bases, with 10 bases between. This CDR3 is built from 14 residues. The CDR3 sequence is CATSRETGCQPQHF. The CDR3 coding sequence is TGTGCCACCAGCAGAGAAACGGGTTGCCAGCCCCAGCATTTT. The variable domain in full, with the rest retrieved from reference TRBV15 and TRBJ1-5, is DAMVIQNPRYQVTQFGKPVTLSCSQTLNHNVMYWYQQKSSQAPKLLFHYYDKDFNNEADTPDNFQSRRPNTSFCFLDIRSPGLGDTAMYLCATSRETGCQPQHFGDGTRLSIL.

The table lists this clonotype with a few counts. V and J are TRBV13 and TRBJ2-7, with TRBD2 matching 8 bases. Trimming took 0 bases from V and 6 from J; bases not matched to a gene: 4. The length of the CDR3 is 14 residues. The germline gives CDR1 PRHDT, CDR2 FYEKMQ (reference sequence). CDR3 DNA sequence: TGTGCCAGCAGCTTAGGACTAGCGGCCACCGAGCAGTACTTC. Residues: CASSLGLAATEQYF.

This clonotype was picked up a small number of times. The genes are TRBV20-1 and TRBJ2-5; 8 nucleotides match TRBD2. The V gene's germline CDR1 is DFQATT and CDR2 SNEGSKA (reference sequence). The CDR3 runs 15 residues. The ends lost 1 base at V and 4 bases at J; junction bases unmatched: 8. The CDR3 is CSARVRARGVETQYF. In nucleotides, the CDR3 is TGCAGTGCTAGAGTCAGGGCGCGGGGGGTAGAGACCCAGTACTTC.

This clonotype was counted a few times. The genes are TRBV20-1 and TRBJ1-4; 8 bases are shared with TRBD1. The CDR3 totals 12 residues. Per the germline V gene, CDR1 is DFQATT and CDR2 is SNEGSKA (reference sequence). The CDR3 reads CSFGTGNLKLFF. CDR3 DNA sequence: TGCAGCTTCGGGACAGGAAATCTAAAACTGTTTTTT.

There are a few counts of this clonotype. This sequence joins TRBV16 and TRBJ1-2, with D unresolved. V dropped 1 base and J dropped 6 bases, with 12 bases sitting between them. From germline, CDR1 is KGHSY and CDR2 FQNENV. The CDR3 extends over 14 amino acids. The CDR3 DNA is TGTGCCAGCAGCCAATTTTTAGGCTTGGATGGCTACACCTTC. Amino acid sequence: CASSQFLGLDGYTF.